This T cell receptor beta chain is drawn from a study of vaccination effects on CD4 cells after COVID-19. The repertoire was sequenced with immunoSEQ multiplex PCR; TCRdb's copy has only in-frame clones and lacks some. The table has about 54,000 clones, around 70% seen once. This clone was counted only a few times. The antigen is not known. This CDR3 has 13 residues. V was trimmed by 5 bases and J by 2 bases, leaving 9 bases between them. Antigen-specific CD4+ T cells were expanded (with viral peptide pools) by the ViraFEST assay ahead of sequencing. Following a roughly 11-day culture, CD4+ T cells were purified. Testing of the vaccine recipients showed negative nucleocapsid antibodies and no prior SARS-CoV-2 infection. With 8.5 to 10 ug/ml peptides and about 9.2 IU/ml IL-2, roughly 2.1 million PBMC per well were cultured. On both days 3 and 7, half of the culture medium was replaced with IL-2 medium.

Findings and caveats of the study: Just 1 of 255 vaccine-induced clones in healthy recipients was cross-reactive. Infection- and vaccine-induced clones contracted markedly late after vaccination.

The V call is TRBV12-3 or TRBV12-4, the J call TRBJ1-2; no reliable D call. This specimen was CD4+ T cells from PBMCs cultured with SARS-CoV-2 spike peptides, taken before COVID-19 vaccination. This sequence originates from a human donor who received a COVID-19 vaccine. The CDR3 sequence is CASSPDGNYGYTF. CDR3 DNA sequence: TGTGCCAGCAGTCCCGACGGGAACTATGGCTACACCTTC.